The present T cell receptor beta chain was sequenced within a study of T cell responses to AZD1222 COVID-19 vaccine. General study points: The study found vaccine-associated CD4 TCRs spanning spike, dominant at 160-218 and 743-854. Donors, mostly white British, included more females; clonal diversity was possibly underestimated.

This CDR3 has 15 residues. Trimming removed 3 bases from V and 3 bases from J; junction bases left unmatched: 1. Germline V gene data show CDR1 as MNHNS and CDR2 as SASEGT. The data were produced by immunoSEQ multiplex PCR, yet TCRdb's version contains in-frame clones alone and is incomplete. The data hold about 210,000 clones, with 90% to 95% observed a single time. As for this clone: The target antigen is unknown. Additional DNA sequences in this sample encode the identical CDR3.

The input for sequencing was peripheral blood, taken 28 days after the second dose of the MenACWY control vaccine. This chain connects TRBV6-1 to TRBJ2-1; 11 nucleotides align to TRBD2. The receptor was derived from an adult who received the MenACWY meningococcal vaccine as a control. The CDR3: CASSEGTSGYNEQFF. In nucleotides, the CDR3 is TGTGCCAGCAGTGAGGGGACTAGCGGCTACAATGAGCAGTTCTTC.